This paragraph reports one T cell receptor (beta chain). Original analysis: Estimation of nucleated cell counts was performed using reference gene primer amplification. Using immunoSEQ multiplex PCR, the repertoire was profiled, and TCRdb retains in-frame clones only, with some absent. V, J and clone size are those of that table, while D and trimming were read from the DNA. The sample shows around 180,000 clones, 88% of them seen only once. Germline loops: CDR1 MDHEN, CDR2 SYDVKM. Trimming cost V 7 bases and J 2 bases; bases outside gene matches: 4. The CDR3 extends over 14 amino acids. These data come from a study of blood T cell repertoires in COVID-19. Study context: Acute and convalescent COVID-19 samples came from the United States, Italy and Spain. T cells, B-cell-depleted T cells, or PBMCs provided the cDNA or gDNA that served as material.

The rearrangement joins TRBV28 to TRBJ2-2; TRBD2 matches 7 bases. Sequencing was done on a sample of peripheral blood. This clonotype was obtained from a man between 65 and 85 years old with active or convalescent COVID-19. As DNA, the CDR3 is TGTGCCAGCACCGGGACTACTAACACCGGGGAGCTGTTTTTT. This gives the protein CASTGTTNTGELFF.